This T cell receptor (beta chain) was documented in a study of blood T cell repertoires in COVID-19. Clones were sequenced by immunoSEQ multiplex PCR, and TCRdb holds only the in-frame ones, with some missing. This sample carries approximately 300,000 clones, nearly 90% of them seen once, and the ten largest clones take 5.5% to 7%. Participants, 18 to 89 years old, spanned 24 US areas. Allocation to cohorts depended on clinical history reported by the participants. The CDR3 has 15 residues. Trimming at V came to 2 bases and at J to 7 bases, leaving 12 bases not matched to a gene. In germline, CDR1 is GTSNPN, CDR2 SVGIG (reference sequence). This clone has more than one count but fewer than ten.

The sample was PBMCs or T cells enriched from blood (not recorded which). This chain uses TRBV30 with TRBJ1-1; 8 bases map to TRBD1. This TCR was recovered from a woman under 40 who had recovered from COVID-19. The CDR3 coding sequence is TGTGCCTGGAGTTCACCGGACAGGGCAGTAGGTGAAGCTTTCTTT. Translated: CAWSSPDRAVGEAFF.